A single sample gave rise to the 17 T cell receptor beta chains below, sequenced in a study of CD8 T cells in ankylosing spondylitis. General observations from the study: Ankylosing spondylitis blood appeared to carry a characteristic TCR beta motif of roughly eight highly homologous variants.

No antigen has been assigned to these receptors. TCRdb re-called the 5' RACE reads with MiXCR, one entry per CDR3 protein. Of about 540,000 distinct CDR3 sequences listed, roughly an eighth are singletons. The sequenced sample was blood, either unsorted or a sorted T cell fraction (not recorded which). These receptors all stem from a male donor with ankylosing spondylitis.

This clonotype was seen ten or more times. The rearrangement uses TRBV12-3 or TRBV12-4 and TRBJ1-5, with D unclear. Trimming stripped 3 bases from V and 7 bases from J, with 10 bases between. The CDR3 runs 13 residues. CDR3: CASSFSRNQPQHF. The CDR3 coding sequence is TGTGCCAGCAGTTTCTCACGTAACCAGCCCCAGCATTTT.

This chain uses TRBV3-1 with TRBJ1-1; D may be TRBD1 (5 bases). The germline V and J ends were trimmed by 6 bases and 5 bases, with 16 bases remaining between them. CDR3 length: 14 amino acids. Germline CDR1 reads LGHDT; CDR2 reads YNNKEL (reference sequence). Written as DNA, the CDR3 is TGTGCCAGCAGACCTAGGGCGGGGGTAACTGAAGCTTTCTTT. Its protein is CASRPRAGVTEAFF.

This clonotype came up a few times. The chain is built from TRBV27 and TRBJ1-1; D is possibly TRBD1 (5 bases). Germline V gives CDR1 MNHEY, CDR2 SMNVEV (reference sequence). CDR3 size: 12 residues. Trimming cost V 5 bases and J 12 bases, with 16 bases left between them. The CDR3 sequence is CASSLTGGRSFF. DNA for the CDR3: TGTGCCAGCAGTCTCACGGGGGGGAGGTCTTTCTTT.

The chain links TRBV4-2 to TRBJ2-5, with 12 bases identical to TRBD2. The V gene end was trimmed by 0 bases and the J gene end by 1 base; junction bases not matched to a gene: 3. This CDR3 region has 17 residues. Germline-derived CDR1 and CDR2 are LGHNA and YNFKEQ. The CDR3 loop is CASSQELAGGPQETQYF. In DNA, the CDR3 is TGTGCCAGCAGCCAAGAACTAGCGGGAGGACCCCAAGAGACCCAGTACTTC.

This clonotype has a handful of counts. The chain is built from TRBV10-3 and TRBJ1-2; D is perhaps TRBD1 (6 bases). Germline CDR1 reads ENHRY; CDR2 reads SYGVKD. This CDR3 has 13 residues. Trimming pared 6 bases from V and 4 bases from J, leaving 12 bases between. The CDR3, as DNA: TGTGCCATCAGACAGGACAGAGCCTATGGCTACACCTTC. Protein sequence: CAIRQDRAYGYTF.

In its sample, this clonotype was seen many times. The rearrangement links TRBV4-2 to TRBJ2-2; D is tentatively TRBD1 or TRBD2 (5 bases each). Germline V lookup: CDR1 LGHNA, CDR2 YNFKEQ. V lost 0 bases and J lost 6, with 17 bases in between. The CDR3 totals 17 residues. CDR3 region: CASSQDPTGGGSGELFF. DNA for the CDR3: TGTGCCAGCAGCCAAGATCCAACGGGTGGGGGTTCCGGGGAGCTGTTTTTT.

In nucleotides, the CDR3 is TGCAGTGCTTTGGACAGTCATCAGCCCCAGCATTTT. This gives the protein CSALDSHQPQHF. The rearrangement joins TRBV20-1 to TRBJ1-5; TRBD1 might be the D (6 bases). The CDR3 has 12 residues. V was clipped by 5 bases and J by 5 bases, with 10 bases between them. CDR1 DFQATT and CDR2 SNEGSKA come from the germline V gene (reference sequence).

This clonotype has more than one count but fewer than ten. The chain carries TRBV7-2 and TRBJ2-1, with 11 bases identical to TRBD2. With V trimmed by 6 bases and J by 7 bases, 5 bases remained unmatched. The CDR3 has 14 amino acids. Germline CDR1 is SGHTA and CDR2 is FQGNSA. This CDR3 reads CASRLAGGMNEQFF. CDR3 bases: TGTGCCAGCAGGCTAGCGGGAGGTATGAATGAGCAGTTCTTC.

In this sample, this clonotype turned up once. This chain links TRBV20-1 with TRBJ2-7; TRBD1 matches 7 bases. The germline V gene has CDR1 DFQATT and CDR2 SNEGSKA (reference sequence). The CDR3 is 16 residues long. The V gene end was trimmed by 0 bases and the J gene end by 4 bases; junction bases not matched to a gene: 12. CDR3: CSARDPTGTVRYEQYF. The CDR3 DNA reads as TGCAGTGCTAGAGACCCTACCGGGACAGTTCGGTACGAGCAGTACTTC.

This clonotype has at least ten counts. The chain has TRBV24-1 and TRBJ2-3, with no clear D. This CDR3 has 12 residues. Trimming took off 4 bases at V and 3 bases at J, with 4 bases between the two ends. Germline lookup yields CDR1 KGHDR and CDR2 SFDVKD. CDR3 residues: CATSDTTDTQYF. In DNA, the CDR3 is TGTGCCACCAGTGACACTACAGATACGCAGTATTTT.

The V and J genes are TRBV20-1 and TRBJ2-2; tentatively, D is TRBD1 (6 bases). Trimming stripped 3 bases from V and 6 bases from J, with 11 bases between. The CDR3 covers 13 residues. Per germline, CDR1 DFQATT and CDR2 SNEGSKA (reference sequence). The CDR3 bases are TGCAGTGCTAGCCCAGGGGCCCCCGGGGAGCTGTTTTTT. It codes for CSASPGAPGELFF.

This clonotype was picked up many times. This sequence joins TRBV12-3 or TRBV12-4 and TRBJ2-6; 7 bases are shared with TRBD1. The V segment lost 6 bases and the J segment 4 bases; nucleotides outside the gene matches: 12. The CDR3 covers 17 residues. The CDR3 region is CASRSDTGDSGANVLTF. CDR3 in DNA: TGTGCCAGCAGATCCGATACAGGGGATTCAGGGGCCAACGTCCTGACTTTC.

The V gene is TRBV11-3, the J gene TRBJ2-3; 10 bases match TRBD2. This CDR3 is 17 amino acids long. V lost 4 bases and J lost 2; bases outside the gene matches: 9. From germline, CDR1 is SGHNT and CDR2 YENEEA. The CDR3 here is CASSSPLLAGATDTQYF. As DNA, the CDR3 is TGTGCCAGCAGCTCGCCCCTTCTAGCGGGAGCCACAGATACGCAGTATTTT.

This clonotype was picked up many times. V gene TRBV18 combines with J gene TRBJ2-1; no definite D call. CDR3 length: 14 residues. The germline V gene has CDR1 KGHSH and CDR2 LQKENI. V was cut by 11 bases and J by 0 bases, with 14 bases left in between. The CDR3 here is CAAQISSSYNEQFF. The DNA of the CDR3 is TGTGCCGCCCAGATCTCCTCCTCCTACAATGAGCAGTTCTTC.

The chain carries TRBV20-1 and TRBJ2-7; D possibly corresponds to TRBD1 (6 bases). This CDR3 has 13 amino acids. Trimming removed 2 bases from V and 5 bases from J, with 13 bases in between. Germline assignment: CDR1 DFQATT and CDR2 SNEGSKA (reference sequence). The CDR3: CSARKTGMNEQYV. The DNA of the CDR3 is TGCAGTGCTAGAAAAACAGGGATGAACGAGCAGTACGTC.

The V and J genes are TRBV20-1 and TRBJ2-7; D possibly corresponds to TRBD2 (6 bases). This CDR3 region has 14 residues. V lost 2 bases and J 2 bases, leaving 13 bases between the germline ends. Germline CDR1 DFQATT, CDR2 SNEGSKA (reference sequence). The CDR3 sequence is CSARRDSLPYEQYF. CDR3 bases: TGCAGTGCTAGACGGGACTCCTTGCCCTACGAGCAGTACTTC.

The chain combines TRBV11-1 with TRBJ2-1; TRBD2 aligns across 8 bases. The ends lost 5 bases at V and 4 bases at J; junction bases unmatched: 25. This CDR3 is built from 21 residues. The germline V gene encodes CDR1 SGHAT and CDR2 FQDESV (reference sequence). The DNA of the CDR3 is TGTGCCAGCAGCCGCGACACATTGAAAGAGCGCGACGGGAGGGTTTACAATGAGCAGTTCTTC. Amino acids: CASSRDTLKERDGRVYNEQFF.